The next 25 T cell receptor beta chains were all read from a single sample in a study of cytomegalovirus exposure and HLA in healthy donors. The PCR ran on 60 Vbeta and 13 Jbeta primers. Sequencing used immunoSEQ multiplex PCR; TCRdb keeps in-frame clones, though not all of them. The repertoire table contains roughly 57,000 clones. The sample taken for sequencing was PBMCs. These receptors all stem from a man younger than 30 in good health and CMV-seropositive.

This chain connects TRBV2 to TRBJ2-1, with 8 bases identical to TRBD1. V was clipped by 6 bases and J by 4 bases; unmatched bases: 5. The CDR3 has 14 amino acids. Germline values: CDR1 SNHLY, CDR2 FYNNEI. Here the CDR3 reads CASSVDRGYNEQFF. The CDR3 DNA reads as TGTGCCAGCAGCGTTGACAGGGGTTACAATGAGCAGTTCTTC.

CDR3 DNA: TGTGCCAGCAGCTTTAGGCCGGGACTAGCGGGACCAGATACGCAGTATTTT. Translated: CASSFRPGLAGPDTQYF. The chain carries TRBV7-6 and TRBJ2-3, with 13 bases fitting TRBD2. Trimming took 3 bases from V and 4 from J; bases not matched to a gene: 7. CDR3 length equals 17 residues. CDR1 SGHVS and CDR2 FNYEAQ come from the germline V gene.

This rearrangement joins TRBV4-2 to TRBJ2-2; 9 bases map to TRBD1. Losses at the gene ends were 4 bases for V and 6 bases for J; bases not matched to a gene: 9. Germline lookup yields CDR1 LGHNA and CDR2 YNFKEQ. The CDR3 is made up of 16 amino acids. The CDR3 DNA reads as TGTGCCAGCAGCCTTAACAGGGGGCCCCCTTCCGGGGAGCTGTTTTTT. It specifies CASSLNRGPPSGELFF.

DNA of the CDR3: TGTGCCTGGAGAGGTAGGACAGACACCGGGGAGCTGTTTTTT. Protein product: CAWRGRTDTGELFF. The genes are TRBV30 and TRBJ2-2; perhaps TRBD1 as D (6 bases). CDR1 is GTSNPN, CDR2 SVGIG, per germline (reference sequence). V lost 3 bases and J lost 3, with 11 bases in between. The CDR3 runs to 14 residues.

This chain connects TRBV5-3 to TRBJ2-7; D is undetermined. TRBV5-3 counts as an open reading frame of uncertain function. This CDR3 is built from 12 residues. Trimming left V 7 bases short and J 2 bases short, with 10 bases between. CDR3: CARWSVTYEQYF. The CDR3 DNA reads as TGTGCCAGATGGAGCGTGACCTACGAGCAGTACTTC.

The V call is TRBV7-3, the J call TRBJ1-1; unclear D gene. Trimming took 6 bases from V and 5 from J, leaving 16 bases between them. The CDR3 runs to 14 residues. Germline CDR1 and CDR2: SGHTA and FQGTGA. The CDR3 region is CASRLSYSDTEAFF. In DNA form, the CDR3 reads TGTGCCAGCAGACTATCATATAGTGATACTGAAGCTTTCTTT.

The gene calls are TRBV11-1 and TRBJ2-3; TRBD2 aligns across 7 bases. Germline V gene data show CDR1 as SGHAT and CDR2 as FQDESV (reference sequence). J gave up 4 bases and V 5 bases, and 12 bases lay outside the gene matches. CDR3 size: 16 residues. The CDR3 sequence is CASSPLLARWSDTQYF. In DNA, the CDR3 is TGTGCCAGCAGCCCCCTACTAGCGCGCTGGTCAGATACGCAGTATTTT.

The gene calls are TRBV29-1 and TRBJ2-6; no definite D call. CDR3 length equals 13 residues. V gave up 5 bases and J gave up 0 bases, with 5 bases separating them. Germline V lookup: CDR1 SQVTM, CDR2 ANQGSEA. The CDR3: CSVFVSGANVLTF. The CDR3 DNA sequence: TGCAGCGTTTTCGTCTCTGGGGCCAACGTCCTGACTTTC.

The chain joins TRBV7-9 to TRBJ2-7; the D is unclear. Per the germline V gene, CDR1 is SEHNR and CDR2 is FQNEAQ (reference sequence). The CDR3 spans 14 residues. Trimming took 2 bases from V and 2 from J, leaving 10 bases between them. DNA for the CDR3: TGTGCCAGCAGCTTATCATCCAGAACCTACGAGCAGTACTTC. Its translation: CASSLSSRTYEQYF.

The V call is TRBV7-9, the J call TRBJ1-1; D ambiguous. The ends were cut back, 6 bases at V and 1 base at J, with 6 bases in the middle. Germline V lookup: CDR1 SEHNR, CDR2 FQNEAQ (reference sequence). The CDR3 is made up of 12 amino acids. Written as DNA, the CDR3 is TGTGCCAGCAGTGAGGGGAACACTGAAGCTTTCTTT. It specifies CASSEGNTEAFF.

This chain joins TRBV7-9 and TRBJ2-7; TRBD1 matches 7 bases. The CDR3 is 14 amino acids. The V gene end was trimmed by 0 bases and the J gene end by 3 bases; junction bases not matched to a gene: 2. CDR1 is SEHNR and CDR2 is FQNEAQ in the germline V gene (reference sequence). In DNA, the CDR3 is TGTGCCAGCAGCTTAGCAGGGGGCTACTACGAGCAGTACTTC. Translating gives CASSLAGGYYEQYF.

The J gene is TRBJ2-1, the V gene TRBV5-8; 10 bases align to TRBD2. Germline CDR1 is SGHTS and CDR2 is YDEGEE. After removal of 10 bases from V and 2 bases from J, the junction contained 3 bases not matched to a gene. The CDR3 is made up of 13 amino acids. The CDR3 loop is CARSGRTYNEQFF. The CDR3 DNA sequence: TGTGCCCGTAGCGGGAGGACCTACAATGAGCAGTTCTTC.

V is TRBV27 and J is TRBJ2-3; 10 bases agree with TRBD1. Trimming at V came to 5 bases and at J to 7 bases, leaving 12 bases not matched to a gene. The CDR3 is made up of 16 amino acids. In germline, CDR1 is MNHEY, CDR2 SMNVEV (reference sequence). In nucleotides, the CDR3 is TGTGCCAGCAGTAATACCGACCCGGGACAGGGGTATACGCAGTATTTT. Amino acids: CASSNTDPGQGYTQYF.

This rearrangement joins TRBV5-1 to TRBJ1-6; 7 positions agree with TRBD1. Trimming took 4 bases from V and 6 from J; bases not matched to a gene: 7. There are 15 residues in the CDR3. The germline V gene has CDR1 SGHRS and CDR2 YFSETQ. This CDR3 is CASSTTGTANSPLHF. The CDR3 DNA reads as TGCGCCAGCAGCACGACCGGGACAGCTAATTCACCCCTCCACTTT.

This chain joins TRBV2 and TRBJ1-5; a weak D match, TRBD1 (5 bases). Trimming took 9 bases from V and 7 from J, leaving 25 bases between them. Germline loops: CDR1 SNHLY, CDR2 FYNNEI. The CDR3 is made up of 16 amino acids. For the CDR3, the DNA is TGTGCCAGTAAAAAAGGGTGGGGGGGTCAGGGACAGCCCCAGCATTTT. The encoded protein is CASKKGWGGQGQPQHF.

V is TRBV5-4 and J is TRBJ2-1; D is uncertain. The CDR3 spans 15 residues. V was cut by 0 bases and J by 4 bases, with 11 bases left in between. Germline CDR1 is SGHNT and CDR2 is YYREEE (reference sequence). CDR3 sequence reads: CASSLDYQSYNEQFF. The CDR3 nucleotides read TGTGCCAGCAGCTTGGACTACCAGTCTTACAATGAGCAGTTCTTC.

The J gene is TRBJ1-2, the V gene TRBV27; D remains ambiguous. The CDR3 runs to 17 residues. Germline V gene data show CDR1 as MNHEY and CDR2 as SMNVEV (reference sequence). The V gene lost 3 bases and the J gene lost 3 bases, with 20 bases spanning the gap. The CDR3 protein is CASSFRRPTQRDYGYTF. The CDR3 region has the DNA TGTGCCAGCAGTTTTAGGCGTCCCACGCAGAGGGACTATGGCTACACCTTC.

The chain joins TRBV19 to TRBJ1-1; D is ambiguous. Trimming removed 8 bases at V and 4 bases at J, with 11 bases between. Germline CDR1 reads LNHDA; CDR2 reads SQIVND (reference sequence). The CDR3 loop spans 12 amino acids. CDR3 bases: TGTGCCAGTTCTAGAGGGTCCACTGAAGCTTTCTTT. It specifies CASSRGSTEAFF.

This chain joins TRBV19 and TRBJ2-7; 15 nucleotides agree with TRBD2. Germline V gives CDR1 LNHDA, CDR2 SQIVND (reference sequence). V lost 3 bases to trimming and J lost 5 bases; unmatched junction nucleotides: 11. The CDR3 spans 18 residues. CDR3 in DNA: TGTGCCAGTAGTATGCGGGGACTAGCGGGAGGTCCGGGAGACGAGCAGTACTTC. The encoded protein is CASSMRGLAGGPGDEQYF. Full variable domain (missing parts from reference TRBV19 and TRBJ2-7): DGGITQSPKYLFRKEGQNVTLSCEQNLNHDAMYWYRQDPGQGLRLIYYSQIVNDFQKGDIAEGYSVSREKKESFPLTVTSAQKNPTAFYLCASSMRGLAGGPGDEQYFGPGTRLTVT.

V is TRBV18 and J is TRBJ2-1; 10 positions agree with TRBD2. This CDR3 is 15 amino acids long. Per germline, CDR1 KGHSH and CDR2 LQKENI. Trimming took 4 bases from V and 4 from J; bases not matched to a gene: 4. The CDR3 is CASSQLAGPYNEQFF. The CDR3 DNA follows: TGTGCCAGCTCACAACTAGCGGGACCTTACAATGAGCAGTTCTTC. The full variable domain, in which reference TRBV18 and TRBJ2-1 provide the parts outside the CDR3, is NAGVMQNPRHLVRRRGQEARLRCSPMKGHSHVYWYRQLPEEGLKFMVYLQKENIIDESGMPKERFSAEFPKEGPSILRIQQVVRGDSAAYFCASSQLAGPYNEQFFGPGTRLTVL.

The rearrangement joins TRBV10-1 to TRBJ2-3; 12 positions agree with TRBD2. This CDR3 is 15 amino acids long. J was trimmed by 3 bases and V by 6 bases; bases with no gene match: 4. Germline V gives CDR1 WNHNN, CDR2 SYGVQD (reference sequence). CDR3 sequence (DNA): TGCGCCAGCAGCCCCGGACTAGCGGGGACAGATACGCAGTATTTT. This sequence encodes CASSPGLAGTDTQYF.

The gene calls are TRBV7-7 and TRBJ2-1; 9 bases agree with TRBD2. CDR3 size: 15 residues. J gave up 4 bases and V 2 bases, and 3 bases lay outside the gene matches. Per the germline V gene, CDR1 is SSHAT and CDR2 is FNYEAQ (reference sequence). CDR3 nucleotide sequence: TGTGCCAGCAGCTTATCTAGCGGGGTTTACAATGAGCAGTTCTTC. The encoded protein is CASSLSSGVYNEQFF.

This sequence joins TRBV7-3 and TRBJ2-1; TRBD2 is a possible D gene (5 bases). Germline CDR1 reads SGHTA; CDR2 reads FQGTGA. V dropped 5 bases and J dropped 6 bases, with 23 bases sitting between them. The CDR3 sequence is 17 residues long. As DNA, the CDR3 is TGTGCCAGCAGCGCCCCCCCGGGAAGCCCCCTCGGCAATGAGCAGTTCTTC. Its translation: CASSAPPGSPLGNEQFF.

The CDR3 nucleotides are TGTGCCAGCAGAGATCGGACAGCCAACGTCCTGACTTTC. It codes for CASRDRTANVLTF. The chain is built from TRBV28 and TRBJ2-6; possible D gene TRBD1, 5 bases. In germline, CDR1 is MDHEN, CDR2 SYDVKM. V dropped 6 bases and J dropped 7 bases, with 10 bases sitting between them. The CDR3 has 13 amino acids.

This chain joins TRBV19 and TRBJ1-1; a weak D match, TRBD1 (5 bases). Per germline, CDR1 LNHDA and CDR2 SQIVND (reference sequence). The CDR3 contains 14 residues. V was trimmed by 0 bases and J by 11 bases, leaving 16 bases between them. Here the CDR3 reads CASSIDLRAGRAFF. As DNA, the CDR3 is TGTGCCAGTAGTATAGATCTAAGGGCAGGGAGGGCTTTCTTT.